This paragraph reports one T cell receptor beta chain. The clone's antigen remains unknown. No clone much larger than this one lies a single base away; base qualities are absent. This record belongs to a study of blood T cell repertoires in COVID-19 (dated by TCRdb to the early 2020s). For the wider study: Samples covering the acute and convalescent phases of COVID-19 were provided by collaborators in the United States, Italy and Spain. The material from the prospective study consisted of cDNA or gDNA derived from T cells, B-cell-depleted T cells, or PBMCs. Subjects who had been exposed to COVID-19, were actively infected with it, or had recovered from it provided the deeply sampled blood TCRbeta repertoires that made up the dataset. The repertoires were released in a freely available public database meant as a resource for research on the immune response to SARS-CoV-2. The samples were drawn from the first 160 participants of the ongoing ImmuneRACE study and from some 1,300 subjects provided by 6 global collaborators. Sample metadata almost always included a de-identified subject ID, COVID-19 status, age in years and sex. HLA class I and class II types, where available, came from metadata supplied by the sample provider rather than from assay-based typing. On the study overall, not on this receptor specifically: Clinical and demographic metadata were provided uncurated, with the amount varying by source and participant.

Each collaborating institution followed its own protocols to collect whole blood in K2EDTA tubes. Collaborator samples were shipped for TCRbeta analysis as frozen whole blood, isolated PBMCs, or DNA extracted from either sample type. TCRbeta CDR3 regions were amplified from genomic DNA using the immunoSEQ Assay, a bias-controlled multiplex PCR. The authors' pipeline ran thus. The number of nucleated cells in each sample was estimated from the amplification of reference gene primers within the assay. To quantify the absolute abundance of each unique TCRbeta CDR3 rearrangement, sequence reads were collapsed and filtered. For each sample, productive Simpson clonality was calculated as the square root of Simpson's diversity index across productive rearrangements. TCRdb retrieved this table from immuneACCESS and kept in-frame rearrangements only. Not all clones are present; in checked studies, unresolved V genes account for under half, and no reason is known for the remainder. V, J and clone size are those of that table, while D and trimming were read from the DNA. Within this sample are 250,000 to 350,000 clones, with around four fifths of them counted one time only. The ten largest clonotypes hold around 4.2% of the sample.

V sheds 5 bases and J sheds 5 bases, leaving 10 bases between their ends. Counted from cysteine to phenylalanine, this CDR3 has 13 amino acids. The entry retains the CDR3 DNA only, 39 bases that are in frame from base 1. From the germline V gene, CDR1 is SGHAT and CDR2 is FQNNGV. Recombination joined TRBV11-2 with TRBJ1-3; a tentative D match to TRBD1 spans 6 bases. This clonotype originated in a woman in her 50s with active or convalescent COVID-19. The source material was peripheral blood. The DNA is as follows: TGTGCCAGCAGCCCGCAGGGGAGAAACACCATATATTTT. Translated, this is CASSPQGRNTIYF.